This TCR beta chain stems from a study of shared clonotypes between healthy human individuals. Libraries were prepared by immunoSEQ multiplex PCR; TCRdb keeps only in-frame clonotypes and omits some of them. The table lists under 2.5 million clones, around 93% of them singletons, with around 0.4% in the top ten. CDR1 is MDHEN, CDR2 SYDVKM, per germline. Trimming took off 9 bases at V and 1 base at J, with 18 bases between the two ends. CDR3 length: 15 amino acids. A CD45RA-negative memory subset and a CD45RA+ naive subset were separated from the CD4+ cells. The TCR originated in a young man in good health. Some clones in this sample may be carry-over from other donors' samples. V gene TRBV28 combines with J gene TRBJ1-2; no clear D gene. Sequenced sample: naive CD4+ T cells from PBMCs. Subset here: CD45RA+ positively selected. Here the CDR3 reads CASSRGGVNNYGYTF. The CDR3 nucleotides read TGTGCCAGTTCAAGAGGCGGGGTGAATAACTATGGCTACACCTTC.